This TCR beta chain was profiled in a study of PD-1 blockade in classical Hodgkin lymphoma. Study observations and caveats: CD4+ but not CD8+ TCR diversity rose significantly by C4D1.

The assay was immunoSEQ multiplex PCR, and TCRdb's table has in-frame clones only and misses some. The table lists about 150,000 clones, approximately 72% of them singletons. Autologous stem cell transplantation was followed by relapse in every patient, and brentuximab vedotin exposure varied. Note on this clone: Its antigen is currently unknown.

This TCR was recovered from a human donor with classical Hodgkin lymphoma. Specimen: peripheral blood mononuclear cells (PBMCs), collected before the second cycle of nivolumab.

The CDR3 here is CASGPPTGEAFF. The CDR3 coding sequence is TGTGCCAGCGGGCCCCCTACAGGTGAAGCTTTCTTT. The chain carries TRBV7-3 and TRBJ1-1; TRBD1 might be the D (5 bases). The germline V gene has CDR1 SGHTA and CDR2 FQGTGA. The CDR3 extends over 12 amino acids. Trimming pared 8 bases from V and 7 bases from J, leaving 14 bases between.